The entry below describes one T cell receptor (beta chain). Antigen specificity is unknown. Germline-derived CDR1 and CDR2 are PRHDT and FYEKMQ (reference sequence). This CDR3 region has 16 residues. V lost 2 bases, J lost 5 bases, and 10 bases stayed unmatched. The sample belongs to a study of OX40 agonist ivuxolimab in advanced cancers. Study overall: The diagnoses of dose-escalation patients were hepatocellular carcinoma, melanoma, renal cell or head and neck cancer.

Here immunoSEQ multiplex PCR was the method, and the copy in TCRdb shows in-frame clones only, minus some. Of tens of thousands of clones in the sample, roughly nine tenths were seen once. Samples were taken at baseline and on day 1 of cycles 4 and 7. Study observations and caveats: Both CD4+ and CD8+ T cell populations in blood had undergone clonal expansion by week 6 at 0.1 to 3.0 mg/kg.

The TCR comes from an adult with an advanced solid tumor such as melanoma, head and neck, liver or kidney cancer. The starting material was CD4+ or CD8+ T cells sorted from blood, obtained in a trial of the OX40 agonist ivuxolimab. The chain combines TRBV13 with TRBJ2-5; TRBD2 matches at 8 bases. The CDR3 DNA is TGTGCCAGCAGCTTATCCGTGAGCGGGAGAGGGGAGACCCAGTACTTC. It encodes CASSLSVSGRGETQYF.